This entry concerns a single TCR beta chain. There is no known antigen for this receptor. No much larger clone exists at a distance of one base, and base qualities are not known. This sample was taken from a study of cytomegalovirus exposure and HLA in healthy donors (dated by TCRdb to the late 2010s). Regarding the research as a whole: An earlier analysis of 587 of the donors reported roughly 300 Gb of sequence data and around 110 million unique TCR beta sequences from around 200 million T cells. Approximately 310 gigabases of sequencing data and roughly 81 million unique TCR sequences made up an early release that covered around 640 HLA-typed donors. Among the roughly 400 genotyped donors, roughly 80% belonged to the genetic ancestry cluster associated with self-reported Caucasian donors. The aim of the study was to test whether cataloging public T cell receptors could identify signatures of past pathogen exposure. The study used immunosequencing to profile the T cell repertoires of some 600 subjects and linked those repertoires to cytomegalovirus serostatus. Besides the first cohort of roughly 640 subjects, a separate validation cohort made up of 120 different subjects was used. The study combined high-throughput TCR immunosequencing, statistical association of individual TCRs with disease status, and machine learning to predict cytomegalovirus infection status. A later analysis re-examined previously published TCR beta repertoires from over 500 donors and added high-resolution HLA genotyping to investigate patterns of TCR occurrence. Rather than using new phenotypic data, the later analysis identified candidate immune exposures from TCR beta sequences and from how often those sequences occurred across donors. To decide whether each TCR beta V gene segment behaved as functional or pseudogenic, an earlier analysis of some 570 of the donors relied on high-throughput TCR beta sequencing. Alongside the repertoire data, information on donor age, sex, ethnicity and CMV serostatus was compiled. A later genetic analysis used genome-wide SNP genotypes for about 55% of the 666 donors, treating that subset as a discovery cohort. Every discovery cohort repertoire had been produced on one sequencing platform. HLA typing covered class I and class II loci at four-digit resolution. The number of typed donors differed by locus: about 620-640 for A, B, C, DRB1 and DQB1; some 500 for DQA1; 606 for DPA1; and 400 to 480 for DPB1. About five DR-DQ haplotypes were treated as single units for association and clustering because of strong linkage in the cohort. Among around 400 genotyped donors of the cohort, an average of roughly 230,000 unique TCR beta nucleotide sequences was sequenced per donor, of which about 19% were non-productive.

Receptor libraries were prepared by the immunoSEQ multiplex PCR assay. The multiplex PCR relied on a mix of 60 forward primers for TCR Vbeta segments and 13 reverse primers for TCR Jbeta segments. The CDR3 region of rearranged TCR beta genes was amplified from genomic DNA by a multiplex PCR assay. On the Illumina HiSeq System, the amplified TCR beta libraries were sequenced as 87-base-pair reads. As for the authors' bioinformatics: Across the roughly 640 repertoires, a later analysis counted 78 million or so unique TCR beta chains, 9.5 million to 13 million of which were shared by at least two donors. Raw reads were error-corrected and collapsed into unique sequences with a nearest-neighbor algorithm that merged closely related sequences to remove PCR and sequencing errors. Alignment of CDR3 sequences to IMGT reference sequences was used to assign V, D and J gene segments. Each retained sequence needed at least a six-nucleotide match to both a V gene segment and a J gene segment. A rearrangement was called productive if the CDR3 had no stop codons and remained in frame with V and J, and every other rearrangement was called non-productive. Following IMGT convention, CDR3 was defined as the stretch from the second conserved V-encoded cysteine up to the conserved J-encoded phenylalanine. The earlier analysis of 587 of the donors excluded sequences that lacked an unambiguous match to a single V gene segment. In an earlier analysis of approximately 560 of the donors, a V segment was called functional when productive rearrangements were above 56.7%, and segregating when the standard deviation between donors exceeded 5%. A statistical classification framework was built for diagnosing cytomegalovirus status from the catalog of TCR beta chain sequences. A later analysis assigned V and J genes by comparing TCR nucleotide sequences with IMGT/GENE-DB human TR gene sequences. A later analysis assigned CDR3 sequences and most-parsimonious VDJ recombination scenarios with the TCRdist pipeline. In a later analysis, each TCR beta chain was defined by its CDR3 amino acid sequence together with its V-gene family, and reads without a unique V-gene family were excluded. As a way to deal with suspected cross-contamination and a sequencing artifact, a later analysis dropped approximately 590 nucleotide sequences that were highly shared and had low generation probability. In a later analysis, a clonal expansion index for each public chain was calculated from normalized within-repertoire ranks of inferred template counts. In a later analysis, generation probabilities were computed using a VDJ recombination model fitted to out-of-frame rearrangements, and the results were checked against IGoR. A later analysis scored TCR-TCR, TCR-HLA and TCR-CMV co-occurrence with hypergeometric tests, applying a repertoire-size bias correction to TCR pairs. In a later analysis, false discovery rates were estimated by permuting HLA or CMV assignments 20 times. A later analysis grouped co-occurring TCRs with DBSCAN, adding TCRdist sequence similarity when clustering within HLA-allele-positive subsets. Repertoires with fewer than 30,000 or more than 120,000 public chains, plus five repertoires with anomalous nucleotide sharing, were excluded from co-occurrence clustering. The source is immuneACCESS, and TCRdb retained only in-frame sequences with V and J called. Part of the clones is not carried over; for the studies checked, unresolved V genes explain less than half of this, and the remainder is unexplained. V and J calls and clone size are given by that table; D and trimming were obtained from the DNA. This sample lists more than 80,000 clones; 60% to 80% were detected once. The top ten clonotypes cover about 0.8% of the sample.

V lost 0 bases and J lost 7 bases; the stretch between them is 16 bases long. Based on the germline V gene, the CDR1 and CDR2 sequences are SGHRS and YFSETQ. From cysteine to phenylalanine, the CDR3 is 15 amino acids long. Only the CDR3 part of the read is kept: 45 bases, read in frame from the first base. Here is what the overall study found, with its caveats: It was suggested by the authors that the approach could potentially be generalized to other disease states and immunological phenotypes. According to a later genetic analysis, donors in an Asian-associated ancestry cluster had fewer N-insertions in productive TCRs than the roughly 700-donor mean. Because HLA typing was missing for some donors at each locus, association tests included only the typed subset. In a later analysis, HLA-associated TCR beta chains were found to be more clonally expanded and to have lower generation probabilities than equally common non-associated chains. In both the original and validation cohorts, the classifier was reported to diagnose cytomegalovirus status with high specificity and sensitivity. In a later analysis, the rate of TCR association differed among HLA loci, with DRB1 alleles having the most associated TCRs and HLA-C alleles having the fewest. Assigning TCR associations to individual alleles was difficult when HLA alleles, especially DR and DQ, strongly co-occurred. An association between a missense DCLRE1C variant and V-gene and J-gene trimming of TCR beta chains was found in a later genetic analysis and replicated in an independent cohort. A further reported finding was that TCR beta sequences accurately predicted the HLA-A and HLA-B alleles for most subjects in the first cohort. In this cohort, only TCR beta chains were sequenced, and detectable features were limited by the absence of alpha or paired-chain data. A later analysis associated some 17,000 TCR beta sequences with specific HLA alleles at a false discovery rate of 0.05. A total of 164 TCR beta chains were listed by the study as associated with cytomegalovirus. In a later analysis, several top co-occurrence clusters were reported to appear linked to parvovirus B19, influenza, CMV and Epstein-Barr virus. The 87-base-pair reads could not distinguish some IMGT-functional V segments, including TRBV6-2 and TRBV6-3, so those segments were excluded. Immune exposure information for the cohort was limited to CMV serostatus. The presence/absence analyses assumed that sequencing depth was roughly uniform across donors, and that assumption may not be true. A cluster of highly shared sequence variants was judged likely to represent a technical artifact of the sequencing pipeline. In an earlier analysis of about 550 of the donors, most TCR beta V segments were observed in productive rearrangements about 87% or about 30% of the time, broadly matching IMGT annotations. Linkage disequilibrium might explain the correlated functional status among segregating V segments, but an unknown experimental factor could not be excluded. About 15 rarely observed V segments, including chromosome 9 orphons, were excluded from the earlier analysis of approximately 500 of the donors because counts were too low. According to a later analysis, most CMV-associated TCR beta chains appeared to be HLA-restricted, and the HLA associations seemed to be driven largely by CMV exposure. While some public TCRs were present in many individuals, most TCR sequences turned up only very rarely across donors. In vitro tests confirmed that a few of the cytomegalovirus-associated TCR beta chains recognize cytomegalovirus antigens.

The cohort was made up of 500 to 850 healthy bone marrow donors. All cohort members were sampled while nominally healthy, although unrecorded immune exposures were likely present. The donor was CMV seronegative and belonged to the group of 320 or so seronegative cohort members. A peripheral blood sample was provided by each donor, and peripheral blood mononuclear cells were used for TCR beta sequencing. Genomic DNA was extracted from the blood cell samples with the Qiagen DNeasy Blood Extraction Kit. Sequenced sample: PBMCs. The TCR originated in a boy younger than 18 in good health and CMV-seronegative. The chain was built from TRBV5-1 and TRBJ1-2; the D segment cannot be called with confidence. The sequence in DNA is TGCGCCAGCAGCTTGGCCACATTGTCAGGAGGTGGCTACACCTTC. This yields the protein CASSLATLSGGGYTF.